The 30 T cell receptor beta chains listed next were all sequenced from one sample in a study of control samples from healthy donors and cancer patients. TCRdb's table, derived via immunoSEQ multiplex PCR, lists solely in-frame clones and lacks some. The data contain 120,000 to 150,000 clones, roughly 93% of them singletons. Sequenced input: blood. The receptors stem from a man younger than 35 in good health.

This clone appeared a single time. The chain links TRBV6-5 to TRBJ1-1; 7 bases match TRBD1. J gave up 7 bases and V 5 bases, and 4 bases lay outside the gene matches. Per the germline V gene, CDR1 is MNHEY and CDR2 is SVGAGI. The CDR3 is 12 residues long. CDR3 coding DNA: TGTGCCAGCAGTAGGACAGGCTTTGAAGCTTTCTTT. Its translation: CASSRTGFEAFF.

The V call is TRBV9, the J call TRBJ1-5; D is uncertain. Looked up from germline, CDR1 is SGDLS and CDR2 is YYNGEE. V lost 3 bases to trimming and J lost 7 bases, with 17 bases between them. This CDR3 region has 15 residues. Here the CDR3 DNA reads TGTGCCAGCAGCGGCGGACCCGGTCTAGGCCAGCCCCAGCATTTT. Its protein is CASSGGPGLGQPQHF. Supplemented by reference TRBV9 and TRBJ1-5, the full variable domain reads DSGVTQTPKHLITATGQRVTLRCSPRSGDLSVYWYQQSLDQGLQFLIQYYNGEERAKGNILERFSAQQFPDLHSELNLSSLELGDSALYFCASSGGPGLGQPQHFGDGTRLSIL.

J is TRBJ2-1 and V is TRBV5-4; TRBD1 agrees at 7 bases. CDR1 and CDR2 (germline): SGHNT, YYREEE (reference sequence). The CDR3 spans 15 residues. V shed 4 bases, J shed 3 bases, and the junction held 7 bases outside the gene matches. CDR3: CASSRQGPNYNEQFF. CDR3 in DNA: TGTGCCAGCAGCAGACAGGGTCCCAACTACAATGAGCAGTTCTTC. The complete variable domain, with remaining parts taken from reference TRBV5-4 and TRBJ2-1, reads ETGVTQSPTHLIKTRGQQVTLRCSSQSGHNTVSWYQQALGQGPQFIFQYYREEENGRGNFPPRFSGLQFPNYSSELNVNALELDDSALYLCASSRQGPNYNEQFFGPGTRLTVL.

The chain uses TRBV6-6 and TRBJ2-1; no clear D gene. V shed 2 bases and J shed 3 bases, with 14 bases lying between them. The germline CDR1 and CDR2 sequences are MNHNY and SVGAGI (reference sequence). CDR3 size: 16 residues. This chain's CDR3 is CASSYREHDIYNEQFF. CDR3 DNA sequence: TGTGCCAGCAGTTACCGCGAGCATGACATCTACAATGAGCAGTTCTTC.

The gene calls are TRBV2 and TRBJ1-5, with unresolved D. Germline CDR1 reads SNHLY; CDR2 reads FYNNEI. The V and J ends lost 3 bases and 6 bases respectively, with 12 bases between them. The CDR3 has 14 residues. The CDR3 DNA reads TGTGCCAGCAGTGAGATTGGGGTAGGTCAGCCCCAGCATTTT. Amino acid sequence: CASSEIGVGQPQHF.

In this sample, this clone turned up once. The V gene is TRBV29-1, the J gene TRBJ1-1; TRBD1 matches at 7 bases. The CDR3 spans 10 residues. Germline CDR1 reads SQVTM; CDR2 reads ANQGSEA. The ends lost 7 bases at V and 12 bases at J; junction bases unmatched: 8. The DNA for the CDR3 is TGCAGCGCCGGGGGACAGAAGACTTTCTTT. Residues: CSAGGQKTFF.

V usage is TRBV5-1 and J usage is TRBJ2-1, with TRBD1 matching over 8 bases. V lost 0 bases and J lost 7; bases outside the gene matches: 6. Germline-derived CDR1 and CDR2 are SGHRS and YFSETQ. There are 15 residues in the CDR3. This chain's CDR3 is CASSLEQGVYNEQFF. The CDR3 DNA follows: TGCGCCAGCAGCTTGGAACAGGGGGTCTATAATGAGCAGTTCTTC. Variable domain in full (rest from reference TRBV5-1 and TRBJ2-1): KAGVTQTPRYLIKTRGQQVTLSCSPISGHRSVSWYQQTPGQGLQFLFEYFSETQRNKGNFPGRFSGRQFSNSRSEMNVSTLELGDSALYLCASSLEQGVYNEQFFGPGTRLTVL.

V and J are TRBV6-5 and TRBJ1-3; 11 bases are shared with TRBD1. CDR1 and CDR2 from the germline V gene are MNHEY and SVGAGI. The ends lost 6 bases at V and 4 bases at J; junction bases unmatched: 5. The CDR3 is 15 amino acids. In DNA, the CDR3 is TGTGCCAGCAGAGCCGGGACAGGGGGAGGAAACACCATATATTTT. The encoded protein is CASRAGTGGGNTIYF.

The chain employs TRBV7-2 and TRBJ2-5; D is undetermined. The germline V gene has CDR1 SGHTA and CDR2 FQGNSA. The CDR3 is made up of 13 amino acids. V lost 1 base and J lost 6, with 9 bases in between. The CDR3 nucleotides read TGTGCCAGCAGCTTAGTGGGTCGCCAGACCCAGTACTTC. This encodes CASSLVGRQTQYF.

V gene TRBV6-5 combines with J gene TRBJ1-5; D not resolved. Trimming removed 2 bases from V and 5 bases from J, with 10 bases in between. Germline CDR1 MNHEY, CDR2 SVGAGI. CDR3 length: 14 amino acids. This CDR3 reads CASSYTGTHQPQHF. CDR3 DNA sequence: TGTGCCAGCAGTTACACGGGCACCCATCAGCCCCAGCATTTT.

The V gene is TRBV30, the J gene TRBJ2-7, with TRBD2 matching over 8 bases. The CDR3 length is 12 residues. The trim removed 5 bases at V and 2 bases at J, leaving 2 bases unmatched. Germline V gene data show CDR1 as GTSNPN and CDR2 as SVGIG (reference sequence). CDR3 sequence: CAWAGGPYEQYF. The CDR3 DNA sequence: TGTGCCTGGGCGGGGGGACCCTACGAGCAGTACTTC.

The genes are TRBV20-1 and TRBJ2-7; 7 nucleotides line up with TRBD2. Trimming took 3 bases from V and 3 from J; bases not matched to a gene: 5. Germline V gives CDR1 DFQATT, CDR2 SNEGSKA (reference sequence). This CDR3 region has 13 residues. As DNA, the CDR3 is TGCAGTGCTAGTATGGGCGGGGGCTACGAGCAGTACTTC. This sequence encodes CSASMGGGYEQYF.

This clone was recorded once. V gene TRBV18 combines with J gene TRBJ1-6; D gene uncertain. Germline V CDR1 and CDR2: KGHSH, LQKENI. There are 12 residues in the CDR3. V lost 3 bases and J 3 bases, leaving 0 bases between the germline ends. The chain's CDR3 is CASSPYNSPLHF. CDR3 in DNA: TGTGCCAGCTCACCCTATAATTCACCCCTCCACTTT.

This clone was found once. This chain connects TRBV6-6 to TRBJ1-2; TRBD1 is a possible D gene (5 bases). The CDR3 is 13 residues long. Trimming took 2 bases from V and 6 from J, leaving 10 bases between them. Germline values: CDR1 MNHNY, CDR2 SVGAGI (reference sequence). Written as DNA, the CDR3 is TGTGCCAGCAGTTACGCCAGGGCAGATGGCTACACCTTC. This gives the protein CASSYARADGYTF.

The table lists this clone with a count of one. This chain uses TRBV29-1 with TRBJ2-3; 12 nucleotides match TRBD1. Germline V CDR1 and CDR2: SQVTM, ANQGSEA. J was trimmed by 4 bases and V by 6 bases; bases with no gene match: 11. CDR3 length: 16 amino acids. The CDR3 spells CSVHIPGQGAADTQYF. CDR3 bases: TGCAGCGTCCACATTCCGGGACAGGGGGCAGCAGATACGCAGTATTTT.

J is TRBJ1-2 and V is TRBV9, with 7 positions matching TRBD1. Trimming took 3 bases from V and 8 from J; bases not matched to a gene: 10. This CDR3 has 14 residues. Germline CDR1 SGDLS, CDR2 YYNGEE. CDR3 sequence: CASSALGGLRGYTF. The CDR3 bases are TGTGCCAGCAGCGCCCTAGGGGGCCTACGGGGCTACACCTTC.

The chain employs TRBV5-1 and TRBJ1-1; TRBD1 agrees at 7 bases. CDR3 length equals 13 residues. CDR1 SGHRS and CDR2 YFSETQ come from the germline V gene. Germline trimming cut 7 bases from V and 7 bases from J; bases unmatched to any gene: 10. CDR3 residues: CASLRTGTGEAFF. The DNA of the CDR3 is TGCGCCAGCCTTAGGACAGGAACAGGTGAAGCTTTCTTT. The full variable domain, rest sourced from reference TRBV5-1 and TRBJ1-1, is KAGVTQTPRYLIKTRGQQVTLSCSPISGHRSVSWYQQTPGQGLQFLFEYFSETQRNKGNFPGRFSGRQFSNSRSEMNVSTLELGDSALYLCASLRTGTGEAFFGQGTRLTVV.

The chain joins TRBV5-6 to TRBJ1-6; D may be TRBD1 (6 bases). This CDR3 contains 16 residues. V was clipped by 0 bases and J by 7 bases, with 14 bases between them. Germline V CDR1 and CDR2: SGHDT, YYEEEE. Here the CDR3 DNA reads TGTGCCAGCAGCTTGGAGGGGGGGGTCCTGAATTCACCCCTCCACTTT. Amino acids: CASSLEGGVLNSPLHF. The full variable domain, completed using reference TRBV5-6 and TRBJ1-6, is DAGVTQSPTHLIKTRGQQVTLRCSPKSGHDTVSWYQQALGQGPQFIFQYYEEEERQRGNFPDRFSGHQFPNYSSELNVNALLLGDSALYLCASSLEGGVLNSPLHFGNGTRLTVT.

The gene calls are TRBV7-2 and TRBJ2-7; 9 nucleotides line up with TRBD1. Germline V gene sequence: CDR1 SGHTA, CDR2 FQGNSA. V lost 0 bases, J lost 3 bases, and 3 bases stayed unmatched. This CDR3 has 15 residues. The DNA for the CDR3 is TGTGCCAGCAGCTTAGCGGGGGACAGGGACTACGAGCAGTACTTC. It encodes CASSLAGDRDYEQYF.

The chain combines TRBV6-5 with TRBJ2-7; D might be TRBD1 (5 bases). Germline V gene sequence: CDR1 MNHEY, CDR2 SVGAGI. There are 14 residues in the CDR3. Trimming took 7 bases from V and 7 from J, leaving 20 bases between them. CDR3 sequence: CASKPGLPSWEQYF. Written as DNA, the CDR3 is TGTGCCAGCAAGCCAGGGTTGCCCTCTTGGGAGCAGTACTTC.

This CDR3 is CASSFGGVHNEQFF. Here the CDR3 DNA reads TGTGCCAGCAGTTTTGGGGGGGTCCACAATGAGCAGTTCTTC. V gene TRBV27 combines with J gene TRBJ2-1; 7 bases align to TRBD2. CDR3 length: 14 residues. CDR1 MNHEY and CDR2 SMNVEV come from the germline V gene (reference sequence). Trimming took 3 bases from V and 5 from J; bases not matched to a gene: 4.

The gene calls are TRBV15 and TRBJ1-2, with no clear D. CDR3 length: 13 amino acids. The V and J ends lost 4 bases and 2 bases respectively, with 8 bases between them. CDR1 and CDR2 (germline): LNHNV, YYDKDF (reference sequence). CDR3 in DNA: TGTGCCACCAGCATGAAGCGGAACTATGGCTACACCTTC. Residues: CATSMKRNYGYTF. Filled out from reference TRBV15 and TRBJ1-2, the complete variable domain reads DAMVIQNPRYQVTQFGKPVTLSCSQTLNHNVMYWYQQKSSQAPKLLFHYYDKDFNNEADTPDNFQSRRPNTSFCFLDIRSPGLGDTAMYLCATSMKRNYGYTFGSGTRLTVV.

The chain joins TRBV2 to TRBJ2-7, with D perhaps matching TRBD1 (6 bases). Trimming removed 7 bases from V and 6 bases from J, with 7 bases in between. Germline V gene sequence: CDR1 SNHLY, CDR2 FYNNEI. The CDR3 consists of 10 residues. As DNA, the CDR3 is TGTGCCAGCACAGGGGTCGAGCAGTACTTC. Amino acid sequence: CASTGVEQYF.

The chain recombines TRBV7-3 with TRBJ2-1; 10 positions agree with TRBD2. This CDR3 spans 17 amino acids. The ends lost 1 base at V and 7 bases at J; junction bases unmatched: 10. Germline V lookup: CDR1 SGHTA, CDR2 FQGTGA. CDR3 nucleotide sequence: TGTGCCAGCAGCTTAAGGGTAGCGGGAGGATTTCGTAATGAGCAGTTCTTC. As protein: CASSLRVAGGFRNEQFF.

The rearrangement uses TRBV5-4 and TRBJ2-7; the D is unclear. V was shortened by 5 bases and J by 3 bases, with 9 bases between the two germline ends. The CDR3 length is 12 residues. Germline CDR1 is SGHNT and CDR2 is YYREEE (reference sequence). The CDR3 loop is CASSSDHYEQYF. The DNA for the CDR3 is TGTGCCAGCAGTTCCGACCACTACGAGCAGTACTTC.

V is TRBV4-2 and J is TRBJ1-5; D gene uncertain. Between the trimmed V and J ends, which lost 0 bases and 1 base, there was a span of 10 bases. Germline V gene sequence: CDR1 LGHNA, CDR2 YNFKEQ. The CDR3 has 16 amino acids. Written as DNA, the CDR3 is TGTGCCAGCAGCCAAGAAAAACAGATCAGCAATCAGCCCCAGCATTTT. Its protein is CASSQEKQISNQPQHF.

This clone came up once. The chain joins TRBV11-2 to TRBJ2-1; D unresolved. V lost 0 bases and J lost 2, with 8 bases in between. This CDR3 spans 15 amino acids. Germline lookup yields CDR1 SGHAT and CDR2 FQNNGV. CDR3 DNA: TGTGCCAGCAGCTTAGAGCCCGGAGCCTACAATGAGCAGTTCTTC. As protein: CASSLEPGAYNEQFF.

The J gene is TRBJ1-6, the V gene TRBV29-1; 8 bases match TRBD1. With 6 bases clipped from V and 7 bases from J, the junction kept 5 bases outside the gene matches. The germline gives CDR1 SQVTM, CDR2 ANQGSEA. The CDR3 sequence is 13 residues long. CDR3 DNA sequence: TGCAGCGTAAAGCAGGGGGCAAATTCACCCCTCCACTTT. Residues: CSVKQGANSPLHF.

This clone was recorded a few times. This chain connects TRBV7-8 to TRBJ1-6, with unresolved D. The CDR3 is made up of 12 amino acids. Germline lookup yields CDR1 SGHVS and CDR2 FQNEAQ. Trimming stripped 4 bases from V and 5 bases from J, with 3 bases between. The CDR3 nucleotides read TGTGCCAGCAGCTATCATAATTCACCCCTCCACTTT. Its protein is CASSYHNSPLHF.

This chain joins TRBV12-5 and TRBJ2-3, with 7 bases that match TRBD1. Germline lookup yields CDR1 LGHNT and CDR2 FRNRAP. J lost 4 bases, V lost 5 bases, and 15 bases had no gene match. The CDR3 loop spans 17 amino acids. The CDR3 loop is CASGPRLGRGSADTQYF. For the CDR3, the DNA is TGTGCTAGTGGTCCCCGACTTGGCAGGGGGAGCGCAGATACGCAGTATTTT.